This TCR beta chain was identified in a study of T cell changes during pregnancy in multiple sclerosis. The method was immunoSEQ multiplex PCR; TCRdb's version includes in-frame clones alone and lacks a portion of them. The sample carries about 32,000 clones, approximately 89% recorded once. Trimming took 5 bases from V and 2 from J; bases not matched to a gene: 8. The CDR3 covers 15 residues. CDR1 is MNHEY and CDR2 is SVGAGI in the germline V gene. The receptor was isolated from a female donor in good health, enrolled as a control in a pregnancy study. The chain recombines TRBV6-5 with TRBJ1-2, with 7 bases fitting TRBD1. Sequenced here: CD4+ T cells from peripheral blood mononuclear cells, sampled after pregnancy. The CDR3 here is CASSKDRVLNYGYTF. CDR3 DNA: TGTGCCAGCAGTAAAGACAGGGTTCTAAACTATGGCTACACCTTC.